The rows below give T cell receptor beta chains drawn from one sample of a study of cytomegalovirus exposure and HLA in healthy donors. The table came from immunoSEQ multiplex PCR; TCRdb's copy has only in-frame clones and leaves some out. This sample has roughly 65,000 clones, with 85% to 95% found just once. Sequencing was carried out using PBMCs. All receptors derive from a man aged 18-30 years in good health and CMV-seropositive. CDR3s include the opening cysteine and the closing phenylalanine or tryptophan. Clone sizes are given selectively: once, few, many, or a class where the clone is expanded.

abundance	j_gene	v_gene	CDR3aa
NA	TRBJ2-3	TRBV27	CASSSQRGGWTDTQYF
once	TRBJ1-1	TRBV6-6	CASSYLGGRNTEAFF
NA	TRBJ2-1	TRBV7-6	CASSRRLSGGVSSYNEQFF
NA	TRBJ2-7	TRBV19	CAVRQGVASYEQYF
NA	TRBJ2-3	TRBV5-1	CASSLENRADTQYF
NA	TRBJ2-7	TRBV7-2	CASSSSGISYEQYF
NA	TRBJ2-6	TRBV7-2	CASSLMGGLLLWEANVLTF
once	TRBJ2-3	TRBV18	CASSPGLAGPDTQYF
NA	TRBJ2-2	TRBV6-1	CASIILAGDTGELFF
few	TRBJ2-1	TRBV28	CASSLVGLAKDNEQFF
NA	TRBJ2-2	TRBV5-1	CASSLHGGELFF
few	TRBJ2-7	TRBV9	CASSRGTGGYEQYF
NA	TRBJ2-3	TRBV2	CASSDLGLKLTDTQYF
NA	TRBJ1-5	TRBV28	CASFGAQGYGNQPQHF
NA	TRBJ2-5	TRBV7-9	CASSLQEETQYF
NA	TRBJ2-3	TRBV27	CASSLAASTDTQYF
NA	TRBJ2-7	TRBV7-2	CASSLVEMGLDEQYF
once	TRBJ1-1	TRBV27	CASSSPAGGTEAFF
NA	TRBJ2-7	TRBV5-6	CASSSSYEQYF
NA	TRBJ1-1	TRBV4-2	CASSHDTGGTEAFF
NA	TRBJ2-1	TRBV5-4	CASSLAREKLAGGNEQFF
NA	TRBJ2-1	TRBV7-3	CASSLTSGSMDEQFF
NA	TRBJ1-2	TRBV16	CASSPGQLSSGYTF
NA	TRBJ2-7	TRBV7-9	CASSLQFGQGGDEQYF
NA	TRBJ2-7	TRBV7-4	CASSLPQGDQMWEQYF
NA	TRBJ2-5	TRBV7-2	CASSFRTDPETQYF
NA	TRBJ2-1	TRBV7-8	CASSPRDRGYNEQFF
NA	TRBJ2-3	TRBV28	CASTGRLAGELDTQYF
once	TRBJ2-5	TRBV6-1	CASSTPERGDTQYF
NA	TRBJ2-2	TRBV6-6	CASSYLPGGTGELFF
NA	TRBJ1-3	TRBV6-5	CASSSMISGNTIYF
NA	TRBJ2-2	TRBV10-2	CASSASGANTGELFF
NA	TRBJ1-1	TRBV11-2	CASSKGQGAWNTEAFF
NA	TRBJ2-7	TRBV5-4	CASSLGVAGQSSYEQYF
NA	TRBJ2-1	TRBV4-2	CASSQSGLKKSEQFF
once	TRBJ2-1	TRBV7-2	CASSLSRESFF
NA	TRBJ2-5	TRBV18	CASSTTQETQYF
NA	TRBJ2-7	TRBV11-2	CASSHDRQGLTYEQYF
NA	TRBJ1-4	TRBV25-1	CASSAYRENEKLFF
NA	TRBJ2-7	TRBV2	CATSGTGPREQYF
NA	TRBJ2-3	TRBV28	CASSLSREESTDTQYF
NA	TRBJ2-7	TRBV27	CASTRSGLAVYEQYF
NA	TRBJ2-7	TRBV2	CASSKQHSSYEQYF
NA	TRBJ1-1	TRBV9	CASSGQGAEAFF
NA	TRBJ1-1	TRBV23-1	CASSQRDRGPLPNTEAFF